Below are 21 T cell receptor beta chains sequenced from a single sample in a study of PD-L1 blockade in urothelial cancer. Some clones are missing from TCRdb's copy, which holds only in-frame ones; the method was immunoSEQ multiplex PCR. The repertoire holds tens of thousands of clones, approximately 81% seen once, with about 4.7% in the top ten. The source was PBMCs, collected around atezolizumab (anti-PD-L1) treatment. The receptors here all came from a man between 65 and 80 years old with urothelial cancer.

This chain links TRBV19 with TRBJ2-5; D possibly corresponds to TRBD2 (5 bases). V was cut by 6 bases and J by 5 bases, with 16 bases left in between. The CDR3 is 14 amino acids. Per the germline V gene, CDR1 is LNHDA and CDR2 is SQIVND (reference sequence). The CDR3 DNA follows: TGTGCCAGTAGCGAACCCGGGATCGGGGAGACCCAGTACTTC. Amino acids: CASSEPGIGETQYF.

The chain couples TRBV9 to TRBJ2-1, with a tentative D call TRBD2 (5 bases). Germline-derived CDR1 and CDR2 are SGDLS and YYNGEE. The CDR3 sequence is 13 residues long. Trimming removed 4 bases from V and 9 bases from J, with 14 bases in between. The CDR3 DNA is TGTGCCAGCAGCTACACACTCGCGGGTGAGCAGTTCTTC. Amino acid sequence: CASSYTLAGEQFF. The variable domain in full, completed from reference TRBV9 and TRBJ2-1, reads DSGVTQTPKHLITATGQRVTLRCSPRSGDLSVYWYQQSLDQGLQFLIQYYNGEERAKGNILERFSAQQFPDLHSELNLSSLELGDSALYFCASSYTLAGEQFFGPGTRLTVL.

The gene calls are TRBV6-1 and TRBJ2-1, with a weak D call TRBD2 (6 bases). Germline V gives CDR1 MNHNS, CDR2 SASEGT. The CDR3 runs 15 residues. V gave up 5 bases and J gave up 7 bases, with 18 bases separating them. CDR3: CASSRRLDASNEQFF. The CDR3 nucleotides are TGTGCCAGCAGTCGGAGACTAGACGCTAGTAATGAGCAGTTCTTC.

V and J are TRBV6-5 and TRBJ1-2, with D uncertain. CDR3 length: 15 amino acids. CDR1 MNHEY and CDR2 SVGAGI come from the germline V gene. V was cut by 5 bases and J by 7 bases, with 20 bases left in between. CDR3 nucleotide sequence: TGTGCCAGCAGTCAGAACAGCGGACTATATGTTGGCTACACCTTC. Amino acid sequence: CASSQNSGLYVGYTF.

CDR3 coding DNA: TGTGCCACCAGCAGAGGCCGGGAACCCAAAAACATTCAGTACTTC. It specifies CATSRGREPKNIQYF. This chain connects TRBV15 to TRBJ2-4; TRBD2 is a possible D gene (5 bases). Germline CDR1 is LNHNV and CDR2 is YYDKDF (reference sequence). The V and J ends lost 1 base and 2 bases respectively, with 9 bases between them. The CDR3 spans 15 residues.

The rearrangement uses TRBV7-9 and TRBJ2-2, with TRBD2 identical over 8 bases. CDR1 SEHNR and CDR2 FQNEAQ come from the germline V gene (reference sequence). After removal of 1 base from V and 1 base from J, the junction contained 11 bases not matched to a gene. This CDR3 spans 19 amino acids. CDR3 amino acids: CASSLGRGVSGRNTGELFF. The CDR3 region has the DNA TGTGCCAGCAGCTTAGGGAGAGGTGTGAGCGGGAGGAACACCGGGGAGCTGTTTTTT.

In this sample, this clone turned up a few times. V gene TRBV7-9 combines with J gene TRBJ2-1, with D uncertain. There are 13 residues in the CDR3. The V gene lost 1 base and the J gene lost 6 bases, with 7 bases spanning the gap. Germline CDR1 and CDR2: SEHNR and FQNEAQ (reference sequence). The CDR3 sequence is CASSLGPINEQFF. CDR3 DNA sequence: TGTGCCAGCAGCTTAGGCCCTATCAATGAGCAGTTCTTC.

The chain carries TRBV5-1 and TRBJ2-1, with no clear D. The ends were cut back, 4 bases at V and 0 bases at J, with 11 bases in the middle. CDR1 and CDR2 (germline): SGHRS, YFSETQ. The CDR3 consists of 15 residues. CDR3 coding DNA: TGCGCCAGCAGCATTACAGTTACCTCCTACAATGAGCAGTTCTTC. Residues: CASSITVTSYNEQFF.

This chain uses TRBV9 with TRBJ2-7, with 8 bases that match TRBD2. The germline V gene has CDR1 SGDLS and CDR2 YYNGEE. This CDR3 contains 14 residues. V dropped 0 bases and J dropped 6; count of bases not matched to a gene: 5. This chain's CDR3 is CASSVDGGAGEQYF. CDR3 DNA sequence: TGTGCCAGCAGCGTAGACGGGGGGGCCGGCGAGCAGTACTTC.

The chain recombines TRBV9 with TRBJ1-3, with 7 bases that match TRBD1. Germline CDR1 reads SGDLS; CDR2 reads YYNGEE. Unmatched junction bases numbered 15, after V lost 0 bases and J lost 0 bases. This CDR3 region has 20 residues. CDR3 sequence reads: CASSVDGGTGASYSGNTIYF. DNA for the CDR3: TGTGCCAGCAGCGTAGACGGGGGCACAGGGGCATCATACTCTGGAAACACCATATATTTT.

This chain uses TRBV11-2 with TRBJ2-2; 8 nucleotides line up with TRBD1. V trimming: 7 bases; J trimming: 5 bases; junction bases outside the gene matches: 15. Germline lookup yields CDR1 SGHAT and CDR2 FQNNGV. The CDR3 length is 17 residues. The CDR3 spells CASTHLVGRGRTGELFF. The CDR3 DNA sequence: TGTGCCAGCACCCATCTCGTCGGCAGGGGGCGAACCGGGGAGCTGTTTTTT.

CDR3 DNA: TGTGCCAGCAGTTTGGGGGGGTCCCTGGGGGAGACCCAGTACTTC. Protein product: CASSLGGSLGETQYF. V is TRBV28 and J is TRBJ2-5; 7 bases are shared with TRBD2. V lost 3 bases to trimming and J lost 5 bases; unmatched junction nucleotides: 9. In germline, CDR1 is MDHEN, CDR2 SYDVKM. This CDR3 contains 15 residues.

This chain uses TRBV27 with TRBJ2-1; D perhaps matches TRBD1 (6 bases). The length of the CDR3 is 17 residues. Deletions cut 5 bases from V and 0 bases from J, with 17 bases between. Germline loops: CDR1 MNHEY, CDR2 SMNVEV (reference sequence). The CDR3 is CASSVVQGFGSYNEQFF. The CDR3 bases are TGTGCCAGCAGTGTCGTCCAGGGGTTCGGCTCCTACAATGAGCAGTTCTTC.

The V gene is TRBV7-9, the J gene TRBJ1-4; D uncertain. With 1 base removed from V and 12 bases from J, the gap between germline ends came to 6 bases. In germline, CDR1 is SEHNR, CDR2 FQNEAQ (reference sequence). The CDR3 spans 11 residues. DNA for the CDR3: TGTGCCAGCAGCTTAGGACAACAACTGTTTTTT. It specifies CASSLGQQLFF.

The chain carries TRBV25-1 and TRBJ2-1; TRBD1 matches 11 bases. This CDR3 is 18 amino acids long. Germline assignment: CDR1 MGHDK and CDR2 SYGVNS. The V segment lost 1 base and the J segment 7 bases; nucleotides outside the gene matches: 12. In DNA, the CDR3 is TGTGCCAGCAGTGAATTGGGAGCTAGGACAGGGGGCCTGAATGAGCAGTTCTTC. Translated: CASSELGARTGGLNEQFF.

The V call is TRBV5-4, the J call TRBJ2-2; 14 bases are shared with TRBD2. This CDR3 has 17 amino acids. Trimming at V came to 0 bases and at J to 4 bases, leaving 2 bases not matched to a gene. Germline V gene data show CDR1 as SGHNT and CDR2 as YYREEE (reference sequence). As DNA, the CDR3 is TGTGCCAGCAGCTTGGGGGGACTAGCGGGAGCCACCGGGGAGCTGTTTTTT. Protein sequence: CASSLGGLAGATGELFF.

The chain employs TRBV5-5 and TRBJ2-3; a weak D match, TRBD2 (7 bases). This CDR3 comprises 15 residues. Per germline, CDR1 SGHKS and CDR2 YYEKEE (reference sequence). V lost 2 bases and J 4 bases, leaving 14 bases between the germline ends. CDR3 sequence (DNA): TGTGCCAGCAGCTTAGGGGGAGGGCCCGCAGATACGCAGTATTTT. Translated, it gives CASSLGGGPADTQYF.

V and J are TRBV14 and TRBJ2-7, with D maybe TRBD1 (6 bases). Germline V CDR1 and CDR2: SGHDN, FVKESK. Trimming took off 7 bases at V and 5 bases at J, with 18 bases between the two ends. The CDR3 length is 14 residues. The CDR3 spells CASTSVGQFHEQYF. The CDR3 DNA sequence: TGTGCCAGCACTTCCGTAGGACAGTTCCACGAGCAGTACTTC.

This clone was detected only once. The rearrangement uses TRBV5-1 and TRBJ2-2; TRBD1 matches at 8 bases. The junction had 1 base not matched to a gene; V was cut back by 0 bases and J by 6 bases. CDR3 length equals 14 residues. CDR1 SGHRS and CDR2 YFSETQ come from the germline V gene. The CDR3: CASSLVQGAGELFF. The DNA for the CDR3 is TGCGCCAGCAGCTTGGTACAGGGGGCCGGGGAGCTGTTTTTT.

The J gene is TRBJ2-1, the V gene TRBV10-2; 8 nucleotides match TRBD2. CDR1 is WSHSY, CDR2 SAAADI, per germline. V lost 2 bases and J lost 6; bases outside the gene matches: 0. There are 13 residues in the CDR3. DNA for the CDR3: TGCGCCAGCAGTGAGCGGGAGGGCAATGAGCAGTTCTTC. Its translation: CASSEREGNEQFF.

The chain joins TRBV10-1 to TRBJ2-1, with TRBD2 matching 13 bases. Germline V gene lookup returns CDR1 WNHNN and CDR2 SYGVQD (reference sequence). CDR3 length equals 20 residues. Trimming took 8 bases from V and 0 from J; bases not matched to a gene: 16. CDR3 sequence (DNA): TGCGCCAGCCAAGGACTAGCGGGAGTGGTTACCTCAAGCTCCTACAATGAGCAGTTCTTC. The encoded protein is CASQGLAGVVTSSSYNEQFF.